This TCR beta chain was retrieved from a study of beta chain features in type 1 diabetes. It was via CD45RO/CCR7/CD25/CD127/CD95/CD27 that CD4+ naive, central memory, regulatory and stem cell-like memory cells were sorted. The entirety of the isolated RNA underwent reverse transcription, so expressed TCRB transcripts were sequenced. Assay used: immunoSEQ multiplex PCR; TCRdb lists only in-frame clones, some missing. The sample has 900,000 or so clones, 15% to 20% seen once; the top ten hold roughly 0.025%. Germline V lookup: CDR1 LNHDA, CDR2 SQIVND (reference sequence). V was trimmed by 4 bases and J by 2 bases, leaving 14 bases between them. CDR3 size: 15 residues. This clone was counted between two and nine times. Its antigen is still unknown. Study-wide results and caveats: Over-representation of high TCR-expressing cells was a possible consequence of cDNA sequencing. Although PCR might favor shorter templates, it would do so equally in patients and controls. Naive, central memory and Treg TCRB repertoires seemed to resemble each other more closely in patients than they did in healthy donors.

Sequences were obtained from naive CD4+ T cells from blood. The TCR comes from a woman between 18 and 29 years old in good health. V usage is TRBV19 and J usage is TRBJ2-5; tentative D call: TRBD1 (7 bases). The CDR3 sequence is CASSTGQGGQETQYF. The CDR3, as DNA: TGTGCCAGTAGTACTGGGCAGGGGGGACAAGAGACCCAGTACTTC.